The entry below describes one T cell receptor (beta chain). No cognate antigen has been identified for it. No base qualities exist here, and no much larger clone lies one base off it. Using the deep immunoSEQ assay, TCR CDR3 regions were amplified from genomic DNA by multiplex PCR. Extracted genomic DNA from each cell subset was distributed evenly across all wells of several immunoSEQ 96-well plates, and each plate was treated as a replicate. For sorted subsets, roughly 200 ng genomic DNA, equal to about 30,000 T cell genomes, was loaded into each replicate PCR. Purified libraries were measured with a Qubit 3.0 fluorometer, size-checked on a Bioanalyzer 2100, and measured again with the KAPA Library Quantification kit. A separate single-read 150-cycle Illumina NextSeq 550 flow cell was used to sequence each immunoSEQ 96-well plate. Processing in the source paper ran as follows. Because the immunoSEQ output held only junctional sequences and lacked quality scores, the filtering could not match the filtering applied to full-length reads. To assign V/J genes and CDR3, sequences were annotated against IMGT germline references using PyIR, a Python wrapper for IgBLAST v1.9. Reads were filtered out if the reads had weak V/J assignments (E-value above 1e-6), no CDR3, stop codons, out-of-frame junctions, or ambiguous translated residues. V3J clonotypes were defined as sequences sharing the same inferred V gene, J gene, and CDR3 amino acid sequence. Percentage overlap between repertoires was computed as shared unique clonotypes divided by the size of the smaller repertoire. RTK rarefaction, the Chao1 estimator, and Recon v2.1 estimates of unobserved clonotypes were used to assess repertoire richness. Generation probabilities were computed with OLGA for all TCRbeta clonotypes obtained by the gDNA method from several donors. Held by TCRdb, this immuneACCESS table contains in-frame sequences only and omits some clones. Under half of the omission traces to an unresolved V gene where checked; the cause of the rest is unknown. V and J calls and clone size are as listed in that table; D and trimming were resolved from the DNA. The sample table holds fewer than 1 million clones, of which around 96% were seen once. Of the sample, around 0.25% is held by the ten largest clones.

CD8 naive samples consisted of CD45RO-negative cells that were positively selected for CCR7, yielding a CD45RA+CCR7+ population without TemRA cells. The donors were healthy, HIV-negative adults who had no recently reported acute infections or vaccinations. All donors were Caucasian adults living in Nashville, Tennessee, USA. Blood was collected by leukapheresis, and PBMCs were isolated by Ficoll-Histopaque density gradient centrifugation and then cryopreserved in liquid nitrogen vapor phase. Analytical flow cytometry was used to check the purity and quantity of each magnetically sorted T cell population. Genomic DNA was isolated from every sorted fraction and measured by UV absorbance on a Nanodrop 2000c. This sample is drawn from a study of shared clonotypes between healthy human individuals (TCRdb year 2020). For the wider study: Two women and three men aged 18 to 49 years were included in the cohort. For each donor, three plates each were used for CD4 naive and CD4 memory, two plates were used for CD8 naive, and one plate was used for CD8 memory. Blood TCR repertoires of roughly 5 healthy adults were deeply sequenced to estimate repertoire size and the extent of clonotype sharing between individuals. Different laboratories and diverse techniques were used to prepare libraries and sequence TCR repertoires, to increase sequencing depth and limit assay-specific biases. Between about 0.85 and 9.5 billion PBMCs per donor were obtained by leukapheresis. General findings and caveats noted by the study authors: Compared with non-shared clonotypes, clonotypes shared by all four sorted-subset donors had higher generation probabilities. Rarefaction of sorted-subset datasets indicated incomplete sequencing despite the large sequencing depth. Naive subsets generally had larger estimated clonotype richness than memory subsets did. Sampling was restricted to blood, and TCR repertoires in tissues likely differ from the TCR repertoires found in blood. Because the study included only a small number of donors, the genetic and exposure-history diversity represented was limited. Pairwise subsampling indicated that sequencing depth was expected to affect the degree of clonotype sharing among donors. Sharing across a few donors was observed for about 5% of naive CD4, under 4% of naive CD8, 2% to 2.5% of memory CD4, and about 0.4% of memory CD8 clonotypes.

The CDR3 starts with the cysteine, ends with the phenylalanine, and has 15 residues. CDR3 DNA only is kept here, 45 bases in frame from base 1. V lost 2 bases and J lost 0 bases; the stretch between them is 8 bases long. CDR1 and CDR2, per the germline V gene, are MDHEN and SYDVKM. This sequence was found in a man in his thirties or forties in good health. The chain was built from TRBV28 and TRBJ1-3, with the D gene too uncertain to name. The sequencing sample was made of naive CD8+ T cells sorted from blood. What this sample's cell subset or site label stands for: CD45RA+CCR7+. The CDR3 region has the sequence CASSLMVSSGNTIYF. Read as DNA, the sequence is TGTGCCAGCAGTTTAATGGTATCCTCTGGAAACACCATATATTTT. Joined to the reference TRBV28 and TRBJ1-3 proteins, this CDR3 gives the full variable domain: DVKVTQSSRYLVKRTGEKVFLECVQDMDHENMFWYRQDPGLGLRLIYFSYDVKMKEKGDIPEGYSVSREKKERFSLILESASTNQTSMYLCASSLMVSSGNTIYFGEGSWLTVV.